Following are 3 T cell receptor beta chains from one sample sequenced in a study of beta chain features in type 1 diabetes. The entirety of the isolated RNA underwent reverse transcription, so expressed TCRB transcripts were sequenced. The protocol was immunoSEQ multiplex PCR, while the TCRdb copy is restricted to in-frame clones and leaves out a portion. Of 390,000 or so clones in the sample, more than 11% were seen once. What was sequenced was naive CD4+ T cells from blood. The receptors were gathered from a man aged 30 to 45 in good health.

This clone was seen a handful of times. This rearrangement joins TRBV5-1 to TRBJ1-2; 7 positions match TRBD1. The CDR3 extends over 14 amino acids. Per germline, CDR1 SGHRS and CDR2 YFSETQ. The V gene end was trimmed by 1 base and the J gene end by 6 bases; junction bases not matched to a gene: 6. In nucleotides, the CDR3 is TGCGCCAGCAGCTTGATACCGGGACAGCATGGCTACACCTTC. Translating it yields CASSLIPGQHGYTF.

The V and J genes are TRBV5-1 and TRBJ2-1; 11 nucleotides line up with TRBD2. Looked up from germline, CDR1 is SGHRS and CDR2 is YFSETQ. The CDR3 spans 14 residues. Losses at the gene ends were 0 bases for V and 12 bases for J; bases not matched to a gene: 5. The CDR3 sequence is CASSLDRLAGWQFF. As DNA, the CDR3 is TGCGCCAGCAGCTTGGATCGACTAGCGGGATGGCAGTTCTTC.

This clone was recorded a few times. The chain combines TRBV7-2 with TRBJ1-5; D not certain. V was cut by 1 base and J by 3 bases, with 10 bases left in between. The CDR3 has 15 amino acids. The germline gives CDR1 SGHTA, CDR2 FQGNSA. The CDR3: CASSLGAAYNQPQHF. The CDR3 bases are TGTGCCAGCAGCTTAGGGGCAGCTTACAATCAGCCCCAGCATTTT.